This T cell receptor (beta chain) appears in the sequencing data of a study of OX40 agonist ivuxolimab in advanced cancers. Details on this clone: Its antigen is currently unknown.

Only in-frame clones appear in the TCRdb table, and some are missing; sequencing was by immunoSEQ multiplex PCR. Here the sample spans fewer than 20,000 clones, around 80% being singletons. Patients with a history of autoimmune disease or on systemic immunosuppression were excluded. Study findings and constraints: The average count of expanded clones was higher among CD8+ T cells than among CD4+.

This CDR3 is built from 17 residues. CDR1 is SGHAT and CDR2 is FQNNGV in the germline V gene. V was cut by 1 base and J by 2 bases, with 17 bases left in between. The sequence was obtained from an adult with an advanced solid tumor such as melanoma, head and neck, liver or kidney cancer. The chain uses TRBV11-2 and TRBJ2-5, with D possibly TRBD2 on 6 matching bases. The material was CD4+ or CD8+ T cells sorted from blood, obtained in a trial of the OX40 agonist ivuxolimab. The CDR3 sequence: CASSLAGLDYPQETQYF. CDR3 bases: TGTGCCAGCAGCTTAGCAGGTCTGGACTACCCTCAAGAGACCCAGTACTTC.